This T cell receptor (beta chain) was documented in a study of PD-L1 blockade in urothelial cancer. Study summary: Most patients, about 85% of the roughly 30, were males with bladder-origin cancer. Median T cell yield from blood was 130,000 to 150,000. Overall study findings and caveats: In blood sampled pretreatment, TCR clonality below the median predicted better survival.

On this clone: Its antigen is undetermined.

Each PCR received spiked synthetic TCR analog templates. Sequenced by immunoSEQ multiplex PCR; TCRdb stores in-frame clones only, minus some. The repertoire holds about 120,000 clones, with around 86% as singletons. Time point reported: peripheral blood 6 weeks after treatment start. V lost 5 bases and J 1 base, leaving 11 bases between the germline ends. This CDR3 has 14 amino acids. Germline V gene lookup returns CDR1 MNHNY and CDR2 SVGAGI (reference sequence). This clonotype was sampled from a man in his forties or fifties with urothelial cancer. The sequencing here drew on PBMCs, taken around atezolizumab (anti-PD-L1) treatment. The V and J genes are TRBV6-6 and TRBJ1-1, with a weak D call TRBD1 (6 bases). CDR3 amino acids: CASSKRQENTEAFF. DNA for the CDR3: TGTGCCAGCAGTAAAAGACAGGAGAACACTGAAGCTTTCTTT.